The 17 T cell receptor beta chains in this list originate from one sample, sequenced in a study of blood T cell repertoires in COVID-19. Assay: immunoSEQ multiplex PCR; the TCRdb copy retains only in-frame clones and omits some. Here the sample spans 95,000 to 150,000 clones, about 80% being singletons. The sample comprised peripheral blood. The receptor set was obtained from a woman of 80 years or more with acute or convalescent COVID-19.

V gene TRBV3-1 (or the pseudogene TRBV3-2) combines with J gene TRBJ1-6; maybe TRBD1 (6 bases). In germline, CDR1 is LGHDT, CDR2 YNNKEL (reference sequence). Trimming took 1 base from V and 5 from J, leaving 15 bases between them. CDR3 length: 17 amino acids. In DNA, the CDR3 is TGTGCCAGCAGCCAAGGTTTTGGAACAGGGAATAATTCACCCCTCCACTTT. Protein sequence: CASSQGFGTGNNSPLHF.

This chain connects TRBV7-2 to TRBJ2-1; D not certain. Per the germline V gene, CDR1 is SGHTA and CDR2 is FQGNSA. The V end lost 4 bases, the J end lost 8 bases, and 9 bases lay between the germline ends. This CDR3 comprises 12 residues. CDR3 in DNA: TGTGCCAGCAGCTCAGAAACATATGAGCAGTTCTTC. Translating gives CASSSETYEQFF.

The chain joins TRBV19 to TRBJ1-3; 8 bases line up with TRBD1. V trimming: 5 bases; J trimming: 0 bases; junction bases outside the gene matches: 3. Germline CDR1 reads LNHDA; CDR2 reads SQIVND (reference sequence). CDR3 length equals 15 residues. CDR3 bases: TGTGCCAGTAGTGACAGGGGCAACTCTGGAAACACCATATATTTT. This codes for CASSDRGNSGNTIYF. Supplemented by reference TRBV19 and TRBJ1-3, the full variable domain reads DGGITQSPKYLFRKEGQNVTLSCEQNLNHDAMYWYRQDPGQGLRLIYYSQIVNDFQKGDIAEGYSVSREKKESFPLTVTSAQKNPTAFYLCASSDRGNSGNTIYFGEGSWLTVV.

CDR3 in DNA: TGTGCCAGCTCACCAATCGAAAGAGGGCCAGATACGCAGTATTTT. Its protein product is CASSPIERGPDTQYF. The chain recombines TRBV18 with TRBJ2-3; D perhaps matches TRBD2 (5 bases). The V gene's germline CDR1 is KGHSH and CDR2 LQKENI. Trimming cost V 2 bases and J 4 bases, with 13 bases left between them. This CDR3 region has 15 residues.

J is TRBJ2-2 and V is TRBV5-4, with 10 bases matching TRBD1. Germline V gives CDR1 SGHNT, CDR2 YYREEE (reference sequence). The CDR3 spans 16 residues. The V gene end was trimmed by 1 base and the J gene end by 3 bases; junction bases not matched to a gene: 3. The CDR3, as DNA: TGTGCCAGCAGCTTGAGACAGGGGGCGGACACCGGGGAGCTGTTTTTT. Translated, it gives CASSLRQGADTGELFF.

This clone was detected once. The chain recombines TRBV4-2 with TRBJ2-7; TRBD2 agrees at 12 bases. The CDR3 spans 15 residues. V dropped 4 bases and J dropped 2; count of bases not matched to a gene: 3. CDR1 and CDR2 from the germline V gene are LGHNA and YNFKEQ. CDR3 region: CASSPLAGGTYEQYF. The CDR3 coding sequence is TGTGCCAGCAGCCCCCTAGCGGGAGGGACCTACGAGCAGTACTTC.

The V and J genes are TRBV6-2 or TRBV6-3 and TRBJ1-1; 9 nucleotides agree with TRBD1. This CDR3 has 14 amino acids. With 5 bases clipped from V and 1 base from J, the junction kept 2 bases outside the gene matches. Germline V gives CDR1 MNHEY, CDR2 SVGEGT. The CDR3: CASSVQGANTEAFF. CDR3 in DNA: TGTGCCAGCAGTGTACAGGGGGCGAACACTGAAGCTTTCTTT.

The gene calls are TRBV7-2 and TRBJ1-2; tentatively, D is TRBD1 (6 bases). The CDR3 extends over 15 amino acids. V shed 3 bases and J shed 4 bases, with 15 bases lying between them. CDR1 SGHTA and CDR2 FQGNSA come from the germline V gene. The CDR3: CASSLIQGVGYGYTF. The CDR3 coding sequence is TGTGCCAGCAGCTTGATACAGGGTGTCGGCTATGGCTACACCTTC.

CDR3: CASSLDGQGAGNTIYF. The CDR3 nucleotides are TGCGCCAGCAGCTTGGATGGACAGGGGGCTGGAAACACCATATATTTT. J is TRBJ1-3 and V is TRBV5-1; 10 bases match TRBD1. The germline V gene encodes CDR1 SGHRS and CDR2 YFSETQ. Losses at the gene ends were 0 bases for V and 2 bases for J; bases not matched to a gene: 2. The CDR3 covers 16 residues.

This clone was seen a few times. The chain couples TRBV10-3 to TRBJ1-1; no clear D gene. Germline CDR1 and CDR2: ENHRY and SYGVKD. Between the trimmed V and J ends, which lost 6 bases and 1 base, there was a span of 9 bases. The CDR3 contains 13 residues. CDR3 residues: CAIRGVGNTEAFF. In DNA form, the CDR3 reads TGTGCCATCAGAGGAGTCGGGAACACTGAAGCTTTCTTT.

This rearrangement joins TRBV3-1 (or the pseudogene TRBV3-2) to TRBJ2-3; 9 nucleotides line up with TRBD2. The CDR3 length is 16 residues. Germline V gene lookup returns CDR1 LGHDT and CDR2 YNNKEL (reference sequence). The junction had 11 bases not matched to a gene; V was cut back by 4 bases and J by 6 bases. The CDR3 DNA is TGTGCCAGCAGCCCCGGGACTAGCCAGGAGGTGGATACGCAGTATTTT. It yields the protein CASSPGTSQEVDTQYF.

The V call is TRBV15, the J call TRBJ1-6, with D unresolved. The CDR3 contains 16 residues. Germline CDR1 and CDR2: LNHNV and YYDKDF (reference sequence). V was pared by 0 bases and J by 5 bases, with 11 bases between. The CDR3: CATSRDPTADNSPLHF. The CDR3 DNA reads TGTGCCACCAGCAGAGATCCTACAGCTGATAATTCACCCCTCCACTTT.

CDR3 nucleotides: TGCAGCGTTGAACTGCCTAGCGGGAGTTTAGGCTCCTACAATGAGCAGTTCTTC. It encodes CSVELPSGSLGSYNEQFF. The V gene is TRBV29-1, the J gene TRBJ2-1; 10 nucleotides align to TRBD2. Germline-derived CDR1 and CDR2 are SQVTM and ANQGSEA. The CDR3 covers 18 residues. The J segment lost 0 bases and the V segment lost 2 bases, leaving 10 bases of the junction unmatched.

CDR3 bases: TGTGCCTGGAAGGAGTTTGAAGGGGCTGATACGCAGTATTTT. It specifies CAWKEFEGADTQYF. The rearrangement links TRBV30 to TRBJ2-3; possibly TRBD1 for D (5 bases). This CDR3 contains 14 residues. The germline V and J ends were trimmed by 4 bases and 6 bases, with 17 bases remaining between them. In germline, CDR1 is GTSNPN, CDR2 SVGIG (reference sequence).

The rearrangement links TRBV19 to TRBJ2-1, with no clear D. Trimming stripped 4 bases from V and 6 bases from J, with 10 bases between. The CDR3 sequence is 13 residues long. CDR1 is LNHDA and CDR2 is SQIVND in the germline V gene (reference sequence). The CDR3 DNA follows: TGTGCCAGTAGTACCGCTAGGCCCAATGAGCAGTTCTTC. It specifies CASSTARPNEQFF.

V usage is TRBV2 and J usage is TRBJ2-2; 7 nucleotides align to TRBD1. The CDR3 is made up of 13 amino acids. The V and J ends lost 6 bases and 7 bases, in that order; junction bases with no gene match: 5. Looked up from germline, CDR1 is SNHLY and CDR2 is FYNNEI. This CDR3 reads CASSGDSVGELFF. The CDR3 bases are TGTGCCAGCAGCGGGGACAGCGTCGGGGAGCTGTTTTTT.

This chain connects TRBV12-3 or TRBV12-4 to TRBJ2-5; tentatively, D is TRBD1 (5 bases). Deletions cut 3 bases from V and 6 bases from J, with 11 bases between. This CDR3 comprises 13 residues. In DNA form, the CDR3 reads TGTGCCAGCAGTTTTCTCAGGGATCAGACCCAGTACTTC. It yields the protein CASSFLRDQTQYF.